This T cell receptor (beta chain) appears in the sequencing data of a study of blood T cell repertoires in COVID-19. On the study more broadly: Collection of acute and convalescent COVID-19 samples took place in the United States, Italy and Spain.

As originally analysed: Scientists estimated how many nucleated cells there were by amplifying reference gene primers. TCRdb's table, derived via immunoSEQ multiplex PCR, lists solely in-frame clones and lacks some. The V and J calls and clone size were taken over from that table, and D and trimming were inferred from the DNA. The sample has about 150,000 clones, 80% to 90% seen once. Seattle enrolled patients during active infection and tracked them longitudinally. The CDR3 has 15 residues. With V trimmed by 5 bases and J by 5 bases, 11 bases remained unmatched. The germline gives CDR1 MNHEY, CDR2 SVGEGT.

The genes are TRBV6-2 or TRBV6-3 and TRBJ2-5, with TRBD2 identical over 7 bases. The clonotype was recovered from a woman at least 80 years old with COVID-19, enrolled during active disease. Source material: peripheral blood. The CDR3 nucleotides are TGTGCCAGCAGTCACCCGGGTGCGGGGGTGGAGACCCAGTACTTC. Its protein is CASSHPGAGVETQYF.